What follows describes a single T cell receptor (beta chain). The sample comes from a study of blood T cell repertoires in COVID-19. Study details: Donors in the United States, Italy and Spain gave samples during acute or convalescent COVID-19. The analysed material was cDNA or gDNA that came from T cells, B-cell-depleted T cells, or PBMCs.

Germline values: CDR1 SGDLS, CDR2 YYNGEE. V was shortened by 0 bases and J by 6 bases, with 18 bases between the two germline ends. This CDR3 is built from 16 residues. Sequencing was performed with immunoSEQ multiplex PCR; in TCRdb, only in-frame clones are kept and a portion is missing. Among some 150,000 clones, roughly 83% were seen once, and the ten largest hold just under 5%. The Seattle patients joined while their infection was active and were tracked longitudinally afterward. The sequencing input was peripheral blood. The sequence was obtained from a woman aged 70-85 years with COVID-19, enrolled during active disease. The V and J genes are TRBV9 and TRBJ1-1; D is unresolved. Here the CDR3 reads CASSVDWRPPNAEAFF. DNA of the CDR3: TGTGCCAGCAGCGTAGATTGGAGACCCCCTAATGCTGAAGCTTTCTTT.